The 15 T cell receptor beta chains listed next were all sequenced from one sample in a study of blood T cell repertoires in COVID-19. Sequenced by immunoSEQ multiplex PCR; TCRdb stores in-frame clones only, minus some. The data hold approximately 210,000 clones, with around 80% observed a single time. The sample consisted of PBMCs or T cells enriched from blood (not recorded which). These receptors were taken from a woman aged 45-60 years with acute COVID-19.

This chain links TRBV9 with TRBJ2-5; D is undetermined. CDR1 SGDLS and CDR2 YYNGEE come from the germline V gene. Trimming removed 0 bases at V and 5 bases at J, with 14 bases between. The CDR3 spans 15 residues. Here the CDR3 reads CASSVGVGSAETQYF. Written as DNA, the CDR3 is TGTGCCAGCAGCGTAGGGGTCGGCAGCGCGGAGACCCAGTACTTC.

The chain uses TRBV10-3 and TRBJ2-2; possible D gene TRBD1, 5 bases. Per the germline V gene, CDR1 is ENHRY and CDR2 is SYGVKD. V lost 4 bases and J 6 bases, leaving 15 bases between the germline ends. The CDR3 length is 15 residues. The CDR3 DNA reads as TGTGCCATCAGTGGAGGCCCCACAGGCCCCGGGGAGCTGTTTTTT. It encodes CAISGGPTGPGELFF.

A word on this clone: Other DNA sequences in the same sample also yield this CDR3. The CDR3 here is CASSPGSGGYTF. CDR3 nucleotide sequence: TGTGCCAGCTCACCAGGCTCGGGTGGCTACACCTTC. This chain connects TRBV18 to TRBJ1-2; unclear D gene. The CDR3 sequence is 12 residues long. Germline CDR1 and CDR2: KGHSH and LQKENI. The V end lost 2 bases, the J end lost 7 bases, and 8 bases lay between the germline ends.

This clone occurred once. The chain couples TRBV30 to TRBJ1-2, with D maybe TRBD1 (6 bases). The germline gives CDR1 GTSNPN, CDR2 SVGIG (reference sequence). This CDR3 contains 14 residues. V gave up 2 bases and J gave up 6 bases, with 16 bases separating them. In nucleotides, the CDR3 is TGTGCCTGGAGTCTAAGGCCCCACAGGGATGGCTACACCTTC. Its translation is CAWSLRPHRDGYTF.

This clone was seen only a few times. The chain employs TRBV7-9 and TRBJ1-4, with 7 bases aligning to TRBD1. This CDR3 is 16 amino acids long. In germline, CDR1 is SEHNR, CDR2 FQNEAQ (reference sequence). V dropped 6 bases and J dropped 8; count of bases not matched to a gene: 15. Here the CDR3 reads CASRVQGKGLVEKLFF. CDR3 in DNA: TGTGCCAGCAGGGTACAGGGGAAAGGTTTGGTCGAAAAACTGTTTTTT.

The chain joins TRBV7-2 to TRBJ2-5; tentative D call: TRBD2 (7 bases). This CDR3 spans 16 amino acids. V gave up 1 base and J gave up 3 bases, with 15 bases separating them. Per the germline V gene, CDR1 is SGHTA and CDR2 is FQGNSA. The CDR3 region is CASSLGWGLAEETQYF. The CDR3 DNA sequence: TGTGCCAGCAGCTTAGGCTGGGGGCTAGCGGAAGAGACCCAGTACTTC.

The chain employs TRBV15 and TRBJ1-6; no firm D call. V was cut by 9 bases and J by 5 bases, with 11 bases left in between. Germline CDR1 is LNHNV and CDR2 is YYDKDF (reference sequence). The CDR3 is 13 residues long. The DNA for the CDR3 is TGTGCCACTCAGGTCTCGAATAATTCACCCCTCCACTTT. Translating gives CATQVSNNSPLHF.

This chain joins TRBV5-4 and TRBJ1-2, with TRBD1 matching 7 bases. Trimming took 5 bases from V and 1 from J; bases not matched to a gene: 5. The CDR3 is 14 amino acids. From germline, CDR1 is SGHNT and CDR2 YYREEE (reference sequence). The CDR3 loop reads CASSRGTDNYGYTF. CDR3 in DNA: TGTGCCAGCAGTCGTGGGACAGATAACTATGGCTACACCTTC. Variable domain in full (rest from reference TRBV5-4 and TRBJ1-2): ETGVTQSPTHLIKTRGQQVTLRCSSQSGHNTVSWYQQALGQGPQFIFQYYREEENGRGNFPPRFSGLQFPNYSSELNVNALELDDSALYLCASSRGTDNYGYTFGSGTRLTVV.

This clone was counted between two and nine times. The chain employs TRBV19 and TRBJ1-5; 11 nucleotides match TRBD1. The trim removed 5 bases at V and 2 bases at J, leaving 8 bases unmatched. The CDR3 loop spans 17 amino acids. From germline, CDR1 is LNHDA and CDR2 SQIVND (reference sequence). The DNA of the CDR3 is TGTGCCAGTAGTGGATGGACAGGGGGCGAGCGCAATCAGCCCCAGCATTTT. It yields the protein CASSGWTGGERNQPQHF.

The chain links TRBV5-6 to TRBJ1-2; D is unclear. V gave up 4 bases and J gave up 4 bases, with 11 bases separating them. The CDR3 loop spans 13 amino acids. CDR1 and CDR2 from the germline V gene are SGHDT and YYEEEE. The CDR3 nucleotides read TGTGCCAGCAGCGCGACTCTAATCTATGGCTACACCTTC. It translates to CASSATLIYGYTF.

This clone was observed a single time. J is TRBJ1-1 and V is TRBV3-1 (or the pseudogene TRBV3-2); TRBD1 matches at 8 bases. The CDR3 length is 14 residues. The V segment lost 4 bases and the J segment 4 bases; nucleotides outside the gene matches: 5. Germline V lookup: CDR1 LGHDT, CDR2 YNNKEL (reference sequence). The CDR3 coding sequence is TGTGCCAGCAGCCCTTGGACAGGGAGCACTGAAGCTTTCTTT. It encodes CASSPWTGSTEAFF.

The rearrangement joins TRBV7-2 to TRBJ2-4; D is possibly TRBD2 (5 bases). This CDR3 comprises 17 residues. Germline lookup yields CDR1 SGHTA and CDR2 FQGNSA. Trimming left V 1 base short and J 0 bases short, with 13 bases between. The CDR3 nucleotides read TGTGCCAGCAGCTTAGGGCACGGGGTCCTAGCCAAAAACATTCAGTACTTC. Translated, it gives CASSLGHGVLAKNIQYF.

V gene TRBV28 combines with J gene TRBJ1-1, with 9 bases that match TRBD1. The CDR3 has 15 residues. In germline, CDR1 is MDHEN, CDR2 SYDVKM. V lost 4 bases and J lost 7; bases outside the gene matches: 10. CDR3 amino acids: CASSSAVTGGGEAFF. CDR3 sequence (DNA): TGTGCCAGCAGTTCCGCCGTAACAGGGGGCGGTGAAGCTTTCTTT. The full variable domain, with the rest looked up from reference TRBV28 and TRBJ1-1, is DVKVTQSSRYLVKRTGEKVFLECVQDMDHENMFWYRQDPGLGLRLIYFSYDVKMKEKGDIPEGYSVSREKKERFSLILESASTNQTSMYLCASSSAVTGGGEAFFGQGTRLTVV.

The table lists this clone with a count of one. The rearrangement links TRBV7-9 to TRBJ1-2; a possible D gene is TRBD1 (5 bases). The CDR3 is 16 residues long. The V gene lost 2 bases and the J gene lost 2 bases, with 15 bases spanning the gap. CDR1 SEHNR and CDR2 FQNEAQ come from the germline V gene (reference sequence). The CDR3 coding sequence is TGTGCCAGCAGCTTACTCCCATGGCAGGGAAACTATGGCTACACCTTC. Amino acids: CASSLLPWQGNYGYTF.

This clone was observed many times. J is TRBJ2-2 and V is TRBV3-1 (or the pseudogene TRBV3-2); TRBD2 might be the D (7 bases). V gave up 3 bases and J gave up 7 bases, with 15 bases separating them. Germline-derived CDR1 and CDR2 are LGHDT and YNNKEL (reference sequence). The CDR3 covers 15 residues. CDR3 sequence reads: CASSHGGAGVGELFF. CDR3 DNA: TGTGCCAGCAGCCACGGGGGCGCGGGGGTCGGGGAGCTGTTTTTT.